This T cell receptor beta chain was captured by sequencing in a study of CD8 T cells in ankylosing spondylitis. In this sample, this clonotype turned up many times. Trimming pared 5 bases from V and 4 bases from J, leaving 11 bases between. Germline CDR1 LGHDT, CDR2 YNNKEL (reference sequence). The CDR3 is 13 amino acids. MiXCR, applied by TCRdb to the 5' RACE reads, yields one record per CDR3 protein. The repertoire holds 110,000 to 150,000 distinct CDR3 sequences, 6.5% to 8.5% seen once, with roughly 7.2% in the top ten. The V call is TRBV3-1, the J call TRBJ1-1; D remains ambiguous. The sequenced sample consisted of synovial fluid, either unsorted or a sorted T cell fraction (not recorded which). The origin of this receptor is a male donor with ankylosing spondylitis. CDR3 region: CASSSTRITEAFF. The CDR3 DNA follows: TGTGCCAGCAGCTCTACACGGATCACTGAAGCTTTCTTT.